This T cell receptor beta chain was profiled in a study of blood T cell repertoires in COVID-19. Study summary: The analysed material was cDNA or gDNA that came from T cells, B-cell-depleted T cells, or PBMCs.

Per the authors' pipeline: Amplification from reference gene primers served as the basis for estimated nucleated cell counts. Using immunoSEQ multiplex PCR, the repertoire was profiled, and TCRdb retains in-frame clones only, with some absent. V, J and clone size are those of that table, while D and trimming were read from the DNA. The sample has 90,000 to 120,000 clones, around 89% seen once; the top ten hold 5.5% to 8%. The trim removed 10 bases at V and 5 bases at J, leaving 5 bases unmatched. The CDR3 contains 12 residues. Germline V gives CDR1 ENHRY, CDR2 SYGVKD. Specimen: peripheral blood. The sequence derives from a man aged 45-60 years with active or convalescent COVID-19. The gene calls are TRBV10-3 and TRBJ1-1; 9 positions agree with TRBD1. CDR3 DNA: TGTGCCACGGGACAGGGAGGGACTGAAGCTTTCTTT. The encoded protein is CATGQGGTEAFF.